This T cell receptor beta chain was found in a study of blood T cells in healthy people across ages. This clonotype was seen more than once but under ten times. A second PCR of about 6 to 11 cycles used a sample-barcoded 5' primer and a J-beta primer mix. A template-switch adaptor containing 12 random nucleotides labeled each cDNA molecule. A single record per CDR3 protein comes from TCRdb applying MiXCR to the 5' RACE reads. The sample shows approximately 1.5 million distinct CDR3 sequences, about 35% of them seen only once. The CDR3 is made up of 13 amino acids. The V gene's germline CDR1 is DFQATT and CDR2 SNEGSKA (reference sequence). V was cut by 6 bases and J by 1 base, with 12 bases left in between.

The rearrangement uses TRBV20-1 and TRBJ1-2, with D maybe TRBD1 (6 bases). This sequence was found in a woman aged 25 to 39 in good health. The source material was blood. The CDR3 protein is CSASGHNNYGYTF. The DNA of the CDR3 is TGCAGTGCATCGGGACATAATAACTATGGCTACACCTTC.